This T cell receptor beta chain came from a study of blood T cells in healthy people across ages. Donors ranged from roughly 6 to 100 years old and were healthy Caucasians in Russia. The authors ran a second PCR of about 6 to 12 cycles using a sample-barcoded 5' primer and a J-beta primer mix. TCRdb reanalysed the 5' RACE reads using MiXCR and keeps one entry per CDR3 protein. Among approximately 790,000 distinct CDR3 sequences listed, roughly 60% were seen once. The ends were cut back, 6 bases at V and 7 bases at J, with 22 bases in the middle. Germline V gene lookup returns CDR1 DFQATT and CDR2 SNEGSKA (reference sequence). The CDR3 runs to 15 residues.

What was sequenced was blood. The receptor comes from a man between 25 and 39 years old in good health. J is TRBJ1-5 and V is TRBV20-1; TRBD1 might be the D (6 bases). The CDR3, as DNA: TGCAGTGCCCTAGAGGGGGGGGCGCGGGCACAGCCCCAGCATTTT. Amino acids: CSALEGGARAQPQHF.